What follows are 12 T cell receptor beta chains derived from one specimen sequenced in a study of blood T cell repertoires in COVID-19. Sequencing was performed with immunoSEQ multiplex PCR; in TCRdb, only in-frame clones are kept and a portion is missing. The data contain approximately 80,000 clones, under 85% of them seen just once; the ten biggest clones take up 3%. Sample: peripheral blood. These receptors came from a woman of 80 years or more with COVID-19, enrolled during active disease.

This chain joins TRBV10-3 and TRBJ1-5; no definite D call. CDR1 is ENHRY, CDR2 SYGVKD, per germline. V shed 3 bases and J shed 1 base, with 10 bases lying between them. The CDR3 loop spans 15 amino acids. The CDR3 bases are TGTGCCATCAGTGAAGGAGGCGGGAGCAATCAGCCCCAGCATTTT. Its protein product is CAISEGGGSNQPQHF.

The chain recombines TRBV6-7 with TRBJ2-7; tentatively, D is TRBD1 (6 bases). TRBV6-7 is marked as an open reading frame, function uncertain. The CDR3 consists of 18 residues. The V gene lost 5 bases and the J gene lost 4 bases, with 27 bases spanning the gap. The CDR3 spells CASSHDERTVARRYEQYF. The CDR3 DNA follows: TGTGCCAGCAGTCACGACGAAAGGACAGTGGCTAGAAGGTACGAGCAGTACTTC.

The J gene is TRBJ1-3, the V gene TRBV9, with unresolved D. V shed 3 bases and J shed 0 bases, with 10 bases lying between them. The V gene's germline CDR1 is SGDLS and CDR2 YYNGEE. This CDR3 comprises 15 residues. The CDR3 nucleotides are TGTGCCAGCAGCGCAGACACCCTCTCTGGAAACACCATATATTTT. Its protein product is CASSADTLSGNTIYF.

The chain links TRBV7-9 to TRBJ1-1; TRBD1 is a possible D gene (5 bases). Per the germline V gene, CDR1 is SEHNR and CDR2 is FQNEAQ (reference sequence). This CDR3 is 15 amino acids long. Trimming left V 1 base short and J 0 bases short, with 9 bases between. The CDR3: CASSLEAGLNTEAFF. The CDR3, as DNA: TGTGCCAGCAGCTTAGAGGCGGGACTGAACACTGAAGCTTTCTTT. Combining the CDR3 with reference TRBV7-9 and TRBJ1-1 gives the whole variable domain DTGVSQNPRHKITKRGQNVTFRCDPISEHNRLYWYRQTLGQGPEFLTYFQNEAQLEKSRLLSDRFSAERPKGSFSTLEIQRTEQGDSAMYLCASSLEAGLNTEAFFGQGTRLTVV.

This clone was found a few times. This chain connects TRBV10-3 to TRBJ2-3, with TRBD2 identical over 8 bases. There are 16 residues in the CDR3. The V and J ends lost 2 bases and 4 bases, in that order; junction bases with no gene match: 8. The germline V gene encodes CDR1 ENHRY and CDR2 SYGVKD. The DNA for the CDR3 is TGTGCCATCAGTGAGCCTACCGGGGGGGCCCCAGATACGCAGTATTTT. It codes for CAISEPTGGAPDTQYF.

The chain joins TRBV28 to TRBJ2-1; TRBD1 might be the D (6 bases). The CDR3 is 16 residues long. CDR1 MDHEN and CDR2 SYDVKM come from the germline V gene. V was trimmed by 7 bases and J by 7 bases, leaving 23 bases between them. The CDR3 is CASTNTAGDLGNEQFF. For the CDR3, the DNA is TGTGCCAGCACCAATACCGCAGGGGACCTGGGGAATGAGCAGTTCTTC.

The chain combines TRBV7-9 with TRBJ1-3; D ambiguous. The CDR3 contains 13 residues. Germline CDR1 SEHNR, CDR2 FQNEAQ (reference sequence). V dropped 3 bases and J dropped 1 base, with 4 bases sitting between them. The DNA for the CDR3 is TGTGCCAGCAGCTTTTATTCTGGAAACACCATATATTTT. It specifies CASSFYSGNTIYF.

The chain links TRBV7-2 to TRBJ2-5; possible D gene TRBD1, 5 bases. V dropped 10 bases and J dropped 1 base, with 16 bases sitting between them. Germline CDR1 is SGHTA and CDR2 is FQGNSA. This CDR3 comprises 14 residues. In DNA, the CDR3 is TGTGCCACCCCTGTAGGGGCCATCCAAGAGACCCAGTACTTC. Residues: CATPVGAIQETQYF.

This chain joins TRBV9 and TRBJ2-5; no reliable D call. This CDR3 has 14 residues. In germline, CDR1 is SGDLS, CDR2 YYNGEE. Trimming left V 0 bases short and J 2 bases short, with 8 bases between. CDR3 DNA sequence: TGTGCCAGCAGCGTAGTGAAACTGCAAGAGACCCAGTACTTC. The encoded protein is CASSVVKLQETQYF.

The chain couples TRBV4-2 to TRBJ1-2; D call uncertain. The CDR3 loop spans 15 amino acids. CDR1 is LGHNA, CDR2 YNFKEQ, per germline. V was cut by 3 bases and J by 8 bases, with 19 bases left in between. The CDR3 is CASSQVNLWREGYTF. In DNA form, the CDR3 reads TGTGCCAGCAGCCAGGTTAACCTTTGGAGAGAAGGCTACACCTTC.

The rearrangement uses TRBV19 and TRBJ2-2, with 8 bases that match TRBD2. The CDR3 spans 16 residues. J lost 3 bases, V lost 7 bases, and 10 bases had no gene match. Germline lookup yields CDR1 LNHDA and CDR2 SQIVND (reference sequence). The CDR3 sequence is CASTPPGLGHTGELFF. CDR3 coding DNA: TGTGCCAGTACCCCACCGGGACTAGGTCACACCGGGGAGCTGTTTTTT. The variable domain in full, completed from reference TRBV19 and TRBJ2-2, reads DGGITQSPKYLFRKEGQNVTLSCEQNLNHDAMYWYRQDPGQGLRLIYYSQIVNDFQKGDIAEGYSVSREKKESFPLTVTSAQKNPTAFYLCASTPPGLGHTGELFFGEGSRLTVL.

This chain connects TRBV11-2 to TRBJ2-3, with TRBD2 matching 10 bases. CDR3 size: 14 residues. The V segment lost 5 bases and the J segment 6 bases; nucleotides outside the gene matches: 5. The germline CDR1 and CDR2 sequences are SGHAT and FQNNGV. The CDR3 DNA sequence: TGTGCCAGCAGCCTGACTAGCGGGTCCGATACGCAGTATTTT. It yields the protein CASSLTSGSDTQYF. Supplemented by reference TRBV11-2 and TRBJ2-3, the full variable domain reads EAGVAQSPRYKIIEKRQSVAFWCNPISGHATLYWYQQILGQGPKLLIQFQNNGVVDDSQLPKDRFSAERLKGVDSTLKIQPAKLEDSAVYLCASSLTSGSDTQYFGPGTRLTVL.